Below, 10 T cell receptor beta chains from the same sample are listed, as sequenced in a study of cytomegalovirus exposure and HLA in healthy donors. Amplification used 60 Vbeta primers and 13 Jbeta primers. Sequenced by immunoSEQ multiplex PCR; TCRdb stores in-frame clones only, minus some. The sample contains some 90,000 clones, approximately 80% of which appear only once. Sequenced input: PBMCs. The origin of the receptors is a woman between 45 and 60 years old in good health and CMV-seropositive.

V gene TRBV19 combines with J gene TRBJ1-2; no clear D. The germline gives CDR1 LNHDA, CDR2 SQIVND (reference sequence). The CDR3 consists of 14 residues. Between the trimmed V and J ends, which lost 4 bases and 1 base, there was a span of 10 bases. For the CDR3, the DNA is TGTGCCAGTAGTAGTACAGTGGTTAACTATGGCTACACCTTC. Residues: CASSSTVVNYGYTF.

This clone was seen a few times. The chain is built from TRBV14 and TRBJ1-2; the D gene is possibly TRBD1 (6 bases). CDR1 SGHDN and CDR2 FVKESK come from the germline V gene. Trimming cost V 4 bases and J 4 bases, with 16 bases left between them. The CDR3 length is 15 residues. CDR3 sequence (DNA): TGTGCCAGCAGCCCCCGGGGGGGCGGACCCTATGGCTACACCTTC. Translated, it gives CASSPRGGGPYGYTF.

The chain is built from TRBV7-3 and TRBJ1-2; D is perhaps TRBD1 (6 bases). CDR3 length: 14 residues. Trimming shortened V by 5 bases and J by 7 bases, and 17 bases separated the two germline ends. Germline CDR1 reads SGHTA; CDR2 reads FQGTGA. The CDR3 DNA reads TGTGCCAGCAGCCAATCCCAGGGGAGAGGTGGCTACACCTTC. It specifies CASSQSQGRGGYTF.

This clone occurred once. The rearrangement links TRBV7-9 to TRBJ1-1, with D perhaps matching TRBD1 (5 bases). The germline V and J ends were trimmed by 2 bases and 4 bases, with 14 bases remaining between them. The CDR3 consists of 15 residues. The V gene's germline CDR1 is SEHNR and CDR2 FQNEAQ (reference sequence). The CDR3 nucleotides read TGTGCCAGCAGCTTATCCGGGGGACTGGCCACTGAAGCTTTCTTT. The encoded protein is CASSLSGGLATEAFF.

This chain links TRBV6-5 with TRBJ2-5; D perhaps matches TRBD2 (5 bases). Germline V gives CDR1 MNHEY, CDR2 SVGAGI. With 4 bases removed from V and 4 bases from J, the gap between germline ends came to 13 bases. CDR3 length: 14 residues. The CDR3, as DNA: TGTGCCAGCAGTTTAATCGGGGATTCAGAGACCCAGTACTTC. It codes for CASSLIGDSETQYF.

This chain uses TRBV6-1 with TRBJ2-1; 9 positions match TRBD1. The ends lost 4 bases at V and 5 bases at J; junction bases unmatched: 6. Per germline, CDR1 MNHNS and CDR2 SASEGT. This CDR3 region has 15 residues. The CDR3 DNA reads TGTGCCAGCAGTGGGACAGGGGTTGCCAACAATGAGCAGTTCTTC. Amino acids: CASSGTGVANNEQFF.

This chain uses TRBV2 with TRBJ1-2; a possible D gene is TRBD1 (5 bases). Between the trimmed V and J ends, which lost 7 bases and 8 bases, there was a span of 14 bases. Per the germline V gene, CDR1 is SNHLY and CDR2 is FYNNEI. The CDR3 contains 12 residues. CDR3 DNA sequence: TGTGCCAGCACCAGGGCCACCCGCGGCTACACCTTC. Translation gives CASTRATRGYTF.

The genes are TRBV11-2 and TRBJ2-3; 10 nucleotides agree with TRBD2. This CDR3 comprises 14 residues. Germline V gene data show CDR1 as SGHAT and CDR2 as FQNNGV. Losses at the gene ends were 6 bases for V and 2 bases for J; bases not matched to a gene: 2. As DNA, the CDR3 is TGTGCCAGCAGGGGACTAGCGCACACAGATACGCAGTATTTT. Amino acid sequence: CASRGLAHTDTQYF.

In its sample, this clone was seen a few times. The V gene is TRBV27, the J gene TRBJ1-2; a weak D match, TRBD1 (6 bases). The V end was cut by 2 bases, the J end by 0 bases, with 13 bases between. In germline, CDR1 is MNHEY, CDR2 SMNVEV (reference sequence). The CDR3 has 16 residues. DNA for the CDR3: TGTGCCAGCAGTTTAGCGGGGGGCTCAGCTAACTATGGCTACACCTTC. It is translated as CASSLAGGSANYGYTF.

This clone showed up just once. The genes are TRBV5-6 and TRBJ1-2, with a possible D match to TRBD1 (5 bases). V was pared by 0 bases and J by 6 bases, with 12 bases between. CDR3 length equals 14 residues. Germline V CDR1 and CDR2: SGHDT, YYEEEE. CDR3 coding DNA: TGTGCCAGCAGCTTGGCACAGGTTAGCCATGGCTACACCTTC. This sequence encodes CASSLAQVSHGYTF.